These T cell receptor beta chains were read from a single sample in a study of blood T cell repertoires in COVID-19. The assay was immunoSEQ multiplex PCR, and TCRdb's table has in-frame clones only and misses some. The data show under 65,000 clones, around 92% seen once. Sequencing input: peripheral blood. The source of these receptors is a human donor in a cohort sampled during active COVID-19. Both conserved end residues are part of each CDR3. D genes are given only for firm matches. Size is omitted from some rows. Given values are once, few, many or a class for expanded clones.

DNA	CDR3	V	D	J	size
TGTGCCAGTAGTATTGGCCAGAACACCGGGGAGCTGTTTTTT	CASSIGQNTGELFF	TRBV19	.	TRBJ2-2	once
TGTGCCAGCAGCCAAATTGTCTCCCAGGGAAACGGTGAGACCCAGTACTTC	CASSQIVSQGNGETQYF	TRBV13	.	TRBJ2-5	.
TGTGCCAGCAGATTAGACAGGGGGGATCAGCAGTACTTC	CASRLDRGDQQYF	TRBV7-2	TRBD1	TRBJ2-7	.
TGTGCCAGTAGTATGGGACAGGGGGGCTCCTACGAGCAGTACTTC	CASSMGQGGSYEQYF	TRBV19	TRBD1	TRBJ2-7	.
TGTGCCACCTTACAGGGGACCTACTCTGGGGCCAACGTCCTGACTTTC	CATLQGTYSGANVLTF	TRBV28	TRBD1	TRBJ2-6	once
TGTGCCAGCTCACCGGGACTAGCGGAAGAGACCCAGTACTTC	CASSPGLAEETQYF	TRBV18	TRBD2	TRBJ2-5	.
TGTGCCAGTACCGCCGGGACAGGGGACTATGAGCAGTTCTTC	CASTAGTGDYEQFF	TRBV19	TRBD1	TRBJ2-1	.
TGTGCCAGTAGAGACAGGCCCGATGAAGCTTTCTTT	CASRDRPDEAFF	TRBV19	.	TRBJ1-1	once
TGTGCCAGCAGCTCTACCCACAGGTTTAGCACAGATACGCAGTATTTT	CASSSTHRFSTDTQYF	TRBV7-8	.	TRBJ2-3	once
TGCGCCAGCAGCCGTCGTATGAACACTGAAGCTTTCTTT	CASSRRMNTEAFF	TRBV4-3	.	TRBJ1-1	.
TGCGCCAGCAGCTTGGCACAGGGCGGTGGCGGGGAGCTGTTTTTT	CASSLAQGGGGELFF	TRBV5-1	.	TRBJ2-2	.
TGTGCCAGCAGCCAAATTATGCACCTAGCGGGGGAGGACGAGCAGTACTTC	CASSQIMHLAGEDEQYF	TRBV4-2	TRBD2	TRBJ2-7	once
TGTGCAAGTCGCTTAGGGGAAGGAGGCCTGAACACTGAAGCTTTCTTT	CASRLGEGGLNTEAFF	TRBV12-2	.	TRBJ1-1	.
TGTGCCAGCAGTATTAGCGGAAGCACAGATACGCAGTATTTT	CASSISGSTDTQYF	TRBV6-4	.	TRBJ2-3	.
TGTGCCAGCAGCTTAGGGACAGGGGGTTTTTCCCAAGAGACCCAGTACTTC	CASSLGTGGFSQETQYF	TRBV7-9	TRBD1	TRBJ2-5	.
TGTGCCAGCAGTGTACAGGTATCAGATACGCAGTATTTT	CASSVQVSDTQYF	TRBV27	.	TRBJ2-3	.
TGCGCCAGCAGGTACGGGTCCTACGCGAACACCGGGGAGCTGTTTTTT	CASRYGSYANTGELFF	TRBV5-1	.	TRBJ2-2	medium-sized
TGTGCCACGGGCGGGGGGTCAGATACGCAGTATTTT	CATGGGSDTQYF	TRBV30	TRBD2	TRBJ2-3	.
TGTGCCAGCAGTTACCCACAGCGGGATCCGGAGACCCAGTACTTC	CASSYPQRDPETQYF	TRBV6-2/TRBV6-3	TRBD2	TRBJ2-5	.
TGCGCCAGCAGCCAAGATCTAAGCATTGATAATACAGATACGCAGTATTTT	CASSQDLSIDNTDTQYF	TRBV4-1	.	TRBJ2-3	.
TGTGCCAGCAGTTTCCAACTAGCGGGGGGGGTCTACAATGAGCAGTTCTTC	CASSFQLAGGVYNEQFF	TRBV27	TRBD2	TRBJ2-1	.
TGTGCCAGTAGTACGCGGGACAGGGGGATAACTAATGAAAAACTGTTTTTT	CASSTRDRGITNEKLFF	TRBV19	TRBD1	TRBJ1-4	.
TGTGCCAGCAGTTACTCGAGGACTAGCGGACCCGGGGAGCAGTTCTTC	CASSYSRTSGPGEQFF	TRBV6-5	TRBD2	TRBJ2-1	.
TGTGCCAGCTCACCAAATTGGGGACAGGCTCCAGATGGCTACACCTTC	CASSPNWGQAPDGYTF	TRBV18	TRBD1	TRBJ1-2	once
TGTGCCAGCAGCTTTCAACAGGGCACCAATCAGCCCCAGCATTTT	CASSFQQGTNQPQHF	TRBV5-5	.	TRBJ1-5	.
TGTGCCAGCAGCTTAGGGACAGAGAGTATTGGCTACACCTTC	CASSLGTESIGYTF	TRBV7-9	.	TRBJ1-2	.
TGTGCCAGTAGTACGCAGGGCTGGAGCAATCAGCCCCAGCATTTT	CASSTQGWSNQPQHF	TRBV19	.	TRBJ1-5	few
TGCGCCAGCAGCTTGGAGCGGGTTAGCACAGATACGCAGTATTTT	CASSLERVSTDTQYF	TRBV5-1	.	TRBJ2-3	.
TGCGCCAGCACTCCCGGGACTAGCGGGAACATTTGGCAAGAGACCCAGTACTTC	CASTPGTSGNIWQETQYF	TRBV5-1	TRBD2	TRBJ2-5	.
TGTGCCAGCAGCTTAGTTGCGGGGGGGGAGGCCTACAATGAGCAGTTCTTC	CASSLVAGGEAYNEQFF	TRBV7-2	TRBD2	TRBJ2-1	.
TGTGCCACCAGCACCCTCAGGGATAATGAAAAACTGTTTTTT	CATSTLRDNEKLFF	TRBV15	.	TRBJ1-4	.
TGTGCCACCTCCGGGACAGCGAGCTCCTACGAGCAGTACTTC	CATSGTASSYEQYF	TRBV2	TRBD1	TRBJ2-7	.
TGTGCCAGCAGCCCCCGCCGACAGGGCCTCTCTGGAAACACCATATATTTT	CASSPRRQGLSGNTIYF	TRBV9	TRBD1	TRBJ1-3	.
TGTGCCAGCAGCCGGTCCCCCCCGTATGGCCGAGCGGTCTCTGGGGCCAACGTCCTGACTTTC	CASSRSPPYGRAVSGANVLTF	TRBV7-6	.	TRBJ2-6	.
TGTGCCAGCAGCGTGTCACACACCAATCAGCCCCAGCATTTT	CASSVSHTNQPQHF	TRBV9	.	TRBJ1-5	few
TGTGCCAGTATCCCAGGGTATAATAGCAATCAGCCCCAGCATTTT	CASIPGYNSNQPQHF	TRBV19	.	TRBJ1-5	.
TGTGCCAGCAGTTACTTATTGGACAGTAATTCACCCCTCCACTTT	CASSYLLDSNSPLHF	TRBV6-5	.	TRBJ1-6	.
TGTGCCAGCAGCTTGGGGCCGGGAAACTCCTACGAGCAGTACTTC	CASSLGPGNSYEQYF	TRBV5-6	.	TRBJ2-7	.
TGTGCTAGTGCCCGGTCGGGGACCCAGTACTTC	CASARSGTQYF	TRBV12-5	.	TRBJ2-5	.
TGTGCCACCACTCTAGCGTGGGGTAGCAATCAGCCCCAGCATTTT	CATTLAWGSNQPQHF	TRBV15	.	TRBJ1-5	.
TGTGCCATAAGTCAGGGATCCCTCTCTGGGGCCAACGTCCTGACTTTC	CAISQGSLSGANVLTF	TRBV10-3	.	TRBJ2-6	.
TGTGCCTGGAGCTGGCCGGGGATAGGGGAAAAACTGTTTTTT	CAWSWPGIGEKLFF	TRBV30	.	TRBJ1-4	.
TGTGCCTGGAGCCCAGGGGCCACCCTCAGCACAGATACGCAGTATTTT	CAWSPGATLSTDTQYF	TRBV30	.	TRBJ2-3	.
TGTGCCAGCAGCTTACTCAGCAGGGGGCGATCTGGCTACACCTTC	CASSLLSRGRSGYTF	TRBV7-9	TRBD1	TRBJ1-2	few
TGTGCCAGCAGCCAGTGGGGAGGACTAACCCAAGAGACCCAGTACTTC	CASSQWGGLTQETQYF	TRBV5-5	.	TRBJ2-5	.
TGTGCCAGTCGCCCTAGCGGCGGGTCCTACGAGCAGTACTTC	CASRPSGGSYEQYF	TRBV19	TRBD2	TRBJ2-7	.
TGTGCCAGCAGCCACAGGGGGCGCGGTAGCAATCAGCCCCAGCATTTT	CASSHRGRGSNQPQHF	TRBV3-1/TRBV3-2	TRBD1	TRBJ1-5	.
TGTGCCACCAGTGATTTGGACAGGGGGAGCTACAATGAGCAGTTCTTC	CATSDLDRGSYNEQFF	TRBV24-1	TRBD1	TRBJ2-1	.
TGTGCCAGCTCACGCCGGACTAGCGTACTGTCATCCCTCTTTACTGACATTCAGTACTTC	CASSRRTSVLSSLFTDIQYF	TRBV18	TRBD2	TRBJ2-4	once
TGTGCCACCAGTGATTTGGTCGACAGGTTGAGCTCTGGAAACACCATATATTTT	CATSDLVDRLSSGNTIYF	TRBV24-1	.	TRBJ1-3	.
TGTGCCAGCTCACCGGGACAGCAAGAGACCCAGTACTTC	CASSPGQQETQYF	TRBV18	TRBD1	TRBJ2-5	.
TGTGCCAGCAGCGATAGGCGGGGGGGCTCCTACAATGAGCAGTTCTTC	CASSDRRGGSYNEQFF	TRBV7-2	TRBD2	TRBJ2-1	.
TGTGCCAGCTCACCACTAGGACTAGCGGGGGGCCCTGTCGAGCAGTACTTC	CASSPLGLAGGPVEQYF	TRBV18	TRBD2	TRBJ2-7	.